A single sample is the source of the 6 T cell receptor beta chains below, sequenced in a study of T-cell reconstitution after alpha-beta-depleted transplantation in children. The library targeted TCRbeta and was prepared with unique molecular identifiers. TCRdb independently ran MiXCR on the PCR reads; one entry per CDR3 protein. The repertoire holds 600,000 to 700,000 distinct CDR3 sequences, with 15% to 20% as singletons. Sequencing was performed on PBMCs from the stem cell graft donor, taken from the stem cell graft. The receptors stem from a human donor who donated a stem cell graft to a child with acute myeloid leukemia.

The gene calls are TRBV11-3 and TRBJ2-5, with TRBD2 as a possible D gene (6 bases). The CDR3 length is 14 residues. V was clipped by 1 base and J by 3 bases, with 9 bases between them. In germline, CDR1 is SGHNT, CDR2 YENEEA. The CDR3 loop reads CASSLVRGKETQYF. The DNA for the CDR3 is TGTGCCAGCAGCTTAGTGCGGGGTAAAGAGACCCAGTACTTC.

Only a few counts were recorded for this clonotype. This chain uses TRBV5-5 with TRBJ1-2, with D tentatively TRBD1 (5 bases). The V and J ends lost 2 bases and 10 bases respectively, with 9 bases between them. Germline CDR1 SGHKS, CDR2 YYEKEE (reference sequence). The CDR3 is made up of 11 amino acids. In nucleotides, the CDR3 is TGTGCCAGCAGCTTTCAGACAGACTACACCTTC. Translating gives CASSFQTDYTF.

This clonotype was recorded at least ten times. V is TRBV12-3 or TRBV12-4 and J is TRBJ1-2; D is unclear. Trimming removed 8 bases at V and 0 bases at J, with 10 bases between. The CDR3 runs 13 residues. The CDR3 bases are TGTGCCAGCGGCTATAAAGCTAACTATGGCTACACCTTC. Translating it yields CASGYKANYGYTF.

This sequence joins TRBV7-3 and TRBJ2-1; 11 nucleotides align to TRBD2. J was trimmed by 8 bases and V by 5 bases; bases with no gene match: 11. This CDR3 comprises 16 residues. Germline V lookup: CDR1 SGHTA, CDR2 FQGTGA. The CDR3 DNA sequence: TGTGCCAGCAGCCTAGGTAGCGGGGGGGCCGGGTATGAGCAGTTCTTC. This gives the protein CASSLGSGGAGYEQFF.

CDR3: CAISESTGGELYTF. CDR3 DNA sequence: TGTGCCATCAGTGAGTCGACAGGCGGGGAACTCTACACCTTC. This chain joins TRBV10-3 and TRBJ1-2; weak D call: TRBD1 (6 bases). Germline V lookup: CDR1 ENHRY, CDR2 SYGVKD. The CDR3 totals 14 residues. V lost 0 bases and J lost 10, with 15 bases in between.

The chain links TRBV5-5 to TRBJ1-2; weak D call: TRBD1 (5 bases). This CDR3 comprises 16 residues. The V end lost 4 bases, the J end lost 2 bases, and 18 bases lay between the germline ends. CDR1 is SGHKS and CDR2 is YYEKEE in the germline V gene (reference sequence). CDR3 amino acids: CASSTGDGRPNYGYTF. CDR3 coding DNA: TGTGCCAGCAGCACGGGGGATGGGCGCCCGAACTATGGCTACACCTTC.